This passage covers 31 T cell receptor beta chains from one sample sequenced in a study of tumor-infiltrating lymphocytes in primary liver carcinoma. Bulk tissue was left unsorted, and RNA and DNA were co-extracted from 20-30 mg of it. From around 0.5 ug of total RNA, TCR beta-specific cDNA was reverse-transcribed using a constant-region primer. Libraries covering TCR beta were generated through three nested multiplex PCR rounds (using a slightly modified ARM-PCR). The first two PCR rounds used TRBV1-TRBV30 forward primers with a C-beta reverse primer, nine to eleven cycles each. One entry per CDR3 protein, called by TCRdb with MiXCR from the multiplex PCR reads. Among about 74,000 distinct CDR3 sequences listed, roughly 69% were seen once. Sequencing was performed on liver tumor tissue from sampling region 4. This sample's subset: tumor region T4, right-lateral pole. Receptors originate from a man aged 40-49 years with primary liver carcinoma and hepatitis B virus infection.

This clonotype was found a few times. A read error may explain this, as a much larger clone is one base away. CDR3 nucleotides: TGTGCCAGCAGCTTGCCAGGGGAACACACCGGGGAGCTGTTTTTT. This translates into CASSLPGEHTGELFF. The chain joins TRBV5-5 to TRBJ2-2; D is possibly TRBD1 (6 bases). Germline assignment: CDR1 SGHKS and CDR2 YYEKEE (reference sequence). The V gene lost 1 base and the J gene lost 3 bases, with 10 bases spanning the gap. The CDR3 has 15 amino acids.

This clonotype has a handful of counts. J is TRBJ2-6 and V is TRBV28; D is ambiguous. Looked up from germline, CDR1 is MDHEN and CDR2 is SYDVKM. The V gene lost 6 bases and the J gene lost 2 bases, with 5 bases spanning the gap. The CDR3 loop spans 13 amino acids. The CDR3: CASRPAGANVLTF. In DNA, the CDR3 is TGTGCCAGCAGGCCTGCTGGGGCCAACGTCCTGACTTTC.

Ten or more counts support this clonotype. A read error may be the cause here, since a much bigger clone is one base away. The CDR3 ends on some other residue instead of the conserved phenylalanine or tryptophan, so this is likely a read error. The CDR3 coding sequence is TGCAGCGTTGACCGGTACATTGGTGAGACCCAGTACCTC. Its translation is CSVDRYIGETQYL. The chain joins TRBV29-1 to TRBJ2-5; D not certain. The CDR3 extends over 13 amino acids. In germline, CDR1 is SQVTM, CDR2 ANQGSEA. The V and J ends lost 3 bases and 5 bases respectively, with 13 bases between them.

This clonotype was counted between two and nine times. A read error is possible here, since a much larger clone lies one base away. The rearrangement uses TRBV6-1 and TRBJ2-1, with 9 bases matching TRBD2. CDR1 is MNHNS and CDR2 is SASEGT in the germline V gene. The CDR3 has 16 amino acids. Here the CDR3 DNA reads TGTGCCAGCAGTGGGCTAGCGGGATTCCCCTACAATGAGCTGTTCTTC. Protein: CASSGLAGFPYNELFF.

Details on this clonotype: Germline and junction disagree at one end, which may indicate a read error. The chain uses TRBV10-3 and TRBJ2-5, with D perhaps matching TRBD2 (6 bases). The CDR3 consists of 15 residues. Per germline, CDR1 ENHRY and CDR2 SYGVKD. In DNA form, the CDR3 reads TGTACCATCAGTGTCCAACTAACGGGGGAAGTGTCCCAGTACTTC. Translating gives CTISVQLTGEVSQYF.

The gene calls are TRBV6-6 and TRBJ1-5, with unresolved D. The V gene lost 6 bases and the J gene lost 0 bases, with 9 bases spanning the gap. The germline V gene encodes CDR1 MNHNY and CDR2 SVGAGI (reference sequence). The CDR3 contains 14 residues. The DNA of the CDR3 is TGTGCCAGCAGGGGCAGTTGTAGCAATCAGCCCCAGCATTTT. Amino acids: CASRGSCSNQPQHF.

On this clonotype itself: One end of the junction fails to match germline, which may point to a read error. The rearrangement links TRBV11-2 to TRBJ2-7; 9 bases are a match to TRBD1. The CDR3 extends over 15 amino acids. Per germline, CDR1 SGHAT and CDR2 FQNNGV. CDR3 loop: CASSFTGGRRYEQYF. For the CDR3, the DNA is TGTGCCAGTAGCTTTACAGGGGGCCGAAGGTACGAGCAGTACTTC.

Concerning this clonotype: A much larger clone lies a single base off, so this may be a read error. The J gene is TRBJ1-5, the V gene TRBV21-1. TRBV21-1 is designated a pseudogene. The CDR3 loop spans 15 amino acids. The CDR3 bases are TGTGCCAGCAGCAAAGCCGGGTATAGCAATCAGCCCCAGCATTTT. Its protein product is CASSKAGYSNQPQHF.

Concerning this clonotype: As the CDR3 is not closed by the conserved phenylalanine or tryptophan, this likely results from a read error. The V gene is TRBV10-3, the J gene TRBJ2-5; TRBD2 is a possible D gene (6 bases). This CDR3 spans 17 amino acids. V was shortened by 6 bases and J by 4 bases, with 24 bases between the two germline ends. The germline V gene has CDR1 ENHRY and CDR2 SYGVKD. The CDR3 region has the DNA TGTGCCATCAGCGGGACCAGCGGAGGGAAAAGTCTAGAGACCCAGTACCTC. As protein: CAISGTSGGKSLETQYL.

In regard to this clonotype: A much larger clone is a single base away; this may be a read error. The gene calls are TRBV28 and TRBJ2-2, with D maybe TRBD2 (6 bases). This CDR3 is 12 amino acids long. Germline assignment: CDR1 MDHEN and CDR2 SYDVKM. The chain's CDR3 is CARESVTGGLFF. The DNA of the CDR3 is TGTGCCAGGGAATCGGTCACCGGGGGGCTGTTTTTT.

In this sample, this clonotype turned up a few times. The germline gene is not matched at one end of the junction; a read error may be the cause. The chain links TRBV29-1 to TRBJ1-1; D is ambiguous. Germline loops: CDR1 SQVTM, CDR2 ANQGSEA. The CDR3 is made up of 13 amino acids. CDR3 in DNA: TGCAGCGTTGACGTAGCCACGAACACTGGAGCTTTCTTT. As protein: CSVDVATNTGAFF. Based on the CDR3 plus reference TRBV29-1 and TRBJ1-1, the full variable domain is SAVISQKPSRDICQRGTSLTIQCQVDSQVTMMFWYRQQPGQSLTLIATANQGSEATYESGFVIDKFPISRPNLTFSTLTVSNMSPEDSSIYLCSVDVATNTGAFFGQGTRLTVV.

This clonotype was seen many times. The chain carries TRBV29-1 and TRBJ2-3; D possibly corresponds to TRBD2 (7 bases). Trimming stripped 4 bases from V and 1 base from J, with 15 bases between. The CDR3 covers 15 residues. From germline, CDR1 is SQVTM and CDR2 ANQGSEA. DNA of the CDR3: TGCAGCGTTGTGGGGGGGGCCGGGGGCACAGATACGCAGTATTTT. It translates to CSVVGGAGGTDTQYF.

Worth noting for this clonotype: Relative to the germline gene, one junction end is altered; a read error may explain this. The V gene is TRBV29-1, the J gene TRBJ1-4, with D perhaps matching TRBD1 (6 bases). This CDR3 comprises 13 residues. Germline assignment: CDR1 SQVTM and CDR2 ANQGSEA. CDR3 nucleotides: TGCAGCGTTGATCAGGGGAAGGGCGAAAAACTGTCTTTT. Its translation: CSVDQGKGEKLSF.

This clonotype was seen many times. The junction differs from germline at one of its ends, possibly a read error. The chain joins TRBV6-1 to TRBJ2-1; D is unclear. Germline CDR1 reads MNHNS; CDR2 reads SASEGT. There are 12 residues in the CDR3. CDR3 loop: CASTTTTALRSF. CDR3 DNA sequence: TGTGCCAGCACCACTACAACGGCCCTCAGGTCCTTC.

This clonotype was counted many times. The chain employs TRBV29-1 and TRBJ2-1, with 12 bases matching TRBD2. V dropped 7 bases and J dropped 9; count of bases not matched to a gene: 13. The CDR3 contains 15 residues. Germline CDR1 reads SQVTM; CDR2 reads ANQGSEA. The CDR3 DNA reads TGCAGCGCCCTGACTAGCGGGGGTACAATCTCTGAGCAGTTCTTC. Protein sequence: CSALTSGGTISEQFF.

This sequence joins TRBV20-1 and TRBJ2-5, with D perhaps matching TRBD1 (8 bases). Trimming removed 3 bases at V and 5 bases at J, with 16 bases between. This CDR3 is 14 amino acids long. Germline V gene lookup returns CDR1 DFQATT and CDR2 SNEGSKA (reference sequence). The chain's CDR3 is CSASAQGGGETQYF. Here the CDR3 DNA reads TGCAGTGCTAGTGCACAGGGGGGGGGTGAGACCCAGTACTTC.

A remark on this clonotype: With a much larger clone just one base away, this may be a read error. This rearrangement joins TRBV28 to TRBJ1-2; D ambiguous. This CDR3 has 12 residues. From germline, CDR1 is MDHEN and CDR2 SYDVKM. The V end lost 5 bases, the J end lost 12 bases, and 16 bases lay between the germline ends. The CDR3 spells CASSTYGHGHTF. CDR3 nucleotide sequence: TGTGCCAGCAGTACCTACGGGCACGGCCACACCTTC.

A single count supports this clonotype. The chain couples TRBV9 to TRBJ2-2; 7 bases are shared with TRBD2. Germline CDR1 is SGDLS and CDR2 is YYNGEE. CDR3 size: 13 residues. With V trimmed by 2 bases and J by 5 bases, 0 bases remained unmatched. In DNA form, the CDR3 reads TGTGCCAGCAGCGTGGGGGGGACCGGGGAGCTGTTTTTT. Its protein is CASSVGGTGELFF.

On this clonotype: The CDR3 end shows no conserved phenylalanine or tryptophan, and so a read error is likely. V and J are TRBV6-1 and TRBJ2-1; 8 bases align to TRBD2. Germline lookup yields CDR1 MNHNS and CDR2 SASEGT. With V trimmed by 4 bases and J by 8 bases, 13 bases remained unmatched. This CDR3 comprises 16 residues. The CDR3 bases are TGTGCCAGCAGTGCCCTCTCCACCGGGGGGGGTGATGAGCAGTTCTTA. Translation: CASSALSTGGGDEQFL.

For this clonotype: An end of the junction does not agree with germline; a read error may underlie this. This chain's CDR3 is CGVVEAGTDTQYF. The DNA for the CDR3 is TGCGGCGTTGTGGAAGCGGGGACAGATACGCAGTATTTT. This chain connects TRBV29-1 to TRBJ2-3, with 7 bases aligning to TRBD2. This CDR3 is built from 13 residues. Germline assignment: CDR1 SQVTM and CDR2 ANQGSEA.

A note on this clonotype: An end of the junction does not agree with germline; a read error may underlie this. The chain combines TRBV14 with TRBJ2-7; TRBD1 or TRBD2 may be the D gene (5 bases each). The germline V gene has CDR1 SGHDN and CDR2 FVKESK. The CDR3 sequence is 12 residues long. The CDR3 here is CACSRDGYEQYF. The DNA for the CDR3 is TGTGCCTGCAGTAGGGACGGATACGAGCAGTACTTC.

In regard to this clonotype: Compared with germline, one end of the junction differs, possibly owing to a read error. The V call is TRBV29-1, the J call TRBJ1-1, with D perhaps matching TRBD1 (5 bases). The CDR3 covers 13 residues. Germline values: CDR1 SQVTM, CDR2 ANQGSEA. CDR3 amino acids: CNVAQDMNTEAFF. As DNA, the CDR3 is TGCAACGTTGCCCAGGACATGAACACCGAAGCTTTCTTT.

This clonotype was seen once. Sequence at one end of the junction differs from germline and may be a read error. The rearrangement joins TRBV28 to TRBJ2-1; 8 positions match TRBD2. This CDR3 comprises 16 residues. Germline V CDR1 and CDR2: MDHEN, SYDVKM. The CDR3 spells CVSGSPLAALGNEQFF. The CDR3 bases are TGTGTCAGCGGATCCCCACTAGCGGCCCTAGGGAATGAGCAGTTCTTC.

As for this clonotype: At one end, the junction sequence differs from germline, possibly due to a read error. The rearrangement links TRBV11-2 to TRBJ2-2; 9 nucleotides align to TRBD1. Germline CDR1 SGHAT, CDR2 FQNNGV. The CDR3 has 17 residues. CDR3 coding DNA: TGTGCCTGCAGCTCTGATCGGGACAGGGTCGGCACCGGGGTGCTGTTTTTT. Protein product: CACSSDRDRVGTGVLFF. The variable domain in full, with the rest retrieved from reference TRBV11-2 and TRBJ2-2, is EAGVAQSPRYKIIEKRQSVAFWCNPISGHATLYWYQQILGQGPKLLIQFQNNGVVDDSQLPKDRFSAERLKGVDSTLKIQPAKLEDSAVYLCACSSDRDRVGTGVLFFGEGSRLTVL.

This clonotype was seen ten or more times. The conserved closing phenylalanine or tryptophan is absent in this CDR3, likely reflecting a read error. The chain recombines TRBV29-1 with TRBJ2-5, with TRBD2 matching over 11 bases. The J segment lost 5 bases and the V segment lost 5 bases, leaving 10 bases of the junction unmatched. CDR3 size: 15 residues. Germline assignment: CDR1 SQVTM and CDR2 ANQGSEA. The CDR3 is CSVKLTSGIMETQYL. The CDR3 bases are TGCAGCGTTAAGCTGACTAGCGGGATCATGGAGACCCAGTACCTC.

Worth noting for this clonotype: The conserved phenylalanine or tryptophan normally closing the CDR3 is absent here, so this likely arose from a read error. The chain recombines TRBV12-3 or TRBV12-4 with TRBJ2-6; D remains unclear. The CDR3 consists of 13 residues. CDR3 amino acids: CASYRSEANVLTL. The CDR3 DNA is TGTGCCAGCTACCGGTCTGAGGCCAACGTCCTGACTCTC.

Comment on this clonotype: Because the CDR3 is missing its conserved closing phenylalanine or tryptophan, this is likely a read error. This chain uses TRBV12-3 or TRBV12-4 with TRBJ2-7; 9 bases are a match to TRBD1. The V and J ends lost 10 bases and 6 bases, in that order; junction bases with no gene match: 16. The CDR3 contains 15 residues. Here the CDR3 DNA reads TGTGCCAACACCCACATGACAGGGGGAAAGAGCGAGCAGTACCTC. It yields the protein CANTHMTGGKSEQYL.

In this sample, this clonotype turned up many times. At one boundary the junction diverges from the germline segment, which might be a read error. The V call is TRBV6-2 or TRBV6-3, the J call TRBJ1-1, with D possibly being TRBD1 (6 bases). In germline, CDR1 is MNHEY, CDR2 SVGEGT. This CDR3 is 12 amino acids long. CDR3 bases: TGTGCCAGCAGTTACTATGGGGGGGCCGATCGCTTT. Its translation: CASSYYGGADRF.

CDR3 sequence (DNA): TGTGCCAGCAGCCGAGATGGCAGGGGGGCTGAAGCTTTCTTT. This translates into CASSRDGRGAEAFF. The chain links TRBV6-5 to TRBJ1-1, with 7 bases that match TRBD1. The ends lost 6 bases at V and 6 bases at J; junction bases unmatched: 10. In germline, CDR1 is MNHEY, CDR2 SVGAGI. CDR3 length equals 14 residues.

On this clonotype itself: One junction end does not reproduce the germline sequence, and a read error may be involved. V usage is TRBV6-5 and J usage is TRBJ1-5, with a possible D match to TRBD1 (5 bases). The closer fit of TRBJ2-3 to the DNA end suggests the J call may be wrong. Germline CDR1 MNHEY, CDR2 SVGAGI. This CDR3 spans 14 amino acids. The CDR3 DNA reads TGTGTCAGCAGTTACAGGTCTGGCAATCAGCCCCAGTATTTT. Protein: CVSSYRSGNQPQYF.

The J gene is TRBJ2-1, the V gene TRBV5-3, with D perhaps TRBD1 (6 bases). TRBV5-3 is placed among ORFs of uncertain function. Trimming took off 2 bases at V and 4 bases at J, with 13 bases between the two ends. The CDR3 sequence is 15 residues long. CDR3 DNA: TGTGCCAGAAGCTTCCGGGACATGGCTTACAATGAGCAGTTCTTC. It is translated as CARSFRDMAYNEQFF.